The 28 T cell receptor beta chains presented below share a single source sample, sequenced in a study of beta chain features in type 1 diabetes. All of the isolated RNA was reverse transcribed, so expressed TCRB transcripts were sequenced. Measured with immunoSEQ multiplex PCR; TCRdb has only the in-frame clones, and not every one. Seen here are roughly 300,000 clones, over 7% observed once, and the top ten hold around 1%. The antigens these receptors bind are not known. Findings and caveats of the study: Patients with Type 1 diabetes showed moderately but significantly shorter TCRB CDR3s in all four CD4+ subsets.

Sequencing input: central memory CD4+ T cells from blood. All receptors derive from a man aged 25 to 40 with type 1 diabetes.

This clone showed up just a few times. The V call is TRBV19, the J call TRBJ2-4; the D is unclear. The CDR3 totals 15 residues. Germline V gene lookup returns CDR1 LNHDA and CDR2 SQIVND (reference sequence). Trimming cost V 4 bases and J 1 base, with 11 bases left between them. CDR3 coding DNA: TGTGCCAGTAGTACGGGCAGCGCGGCCAAAAACATTCAGTACTTC. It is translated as CASSTGSAAKNIQYF.

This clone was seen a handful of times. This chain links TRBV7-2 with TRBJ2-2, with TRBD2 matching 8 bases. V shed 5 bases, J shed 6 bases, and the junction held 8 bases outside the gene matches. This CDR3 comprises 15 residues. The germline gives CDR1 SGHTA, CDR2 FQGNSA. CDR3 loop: CASSKTGTSSGELFF. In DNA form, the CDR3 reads TGTGCCAGCAGCAAAACCGGGACTAGTTCCGGGGAGCTGTTTTTT.

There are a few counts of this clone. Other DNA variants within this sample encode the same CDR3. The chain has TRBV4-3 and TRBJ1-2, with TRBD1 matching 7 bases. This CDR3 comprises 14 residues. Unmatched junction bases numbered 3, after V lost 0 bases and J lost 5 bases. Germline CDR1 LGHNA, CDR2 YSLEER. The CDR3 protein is CASSQETGLYGYTF. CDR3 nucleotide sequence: TGCGCCAGCAGCCAAGAGACAGGGCTATATGGCTACACCTTC.

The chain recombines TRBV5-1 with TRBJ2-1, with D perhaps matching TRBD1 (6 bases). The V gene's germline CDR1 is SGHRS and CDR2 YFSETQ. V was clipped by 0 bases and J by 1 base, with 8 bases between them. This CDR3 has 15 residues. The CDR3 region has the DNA TGCGCCAGCAGCTTGGCCGGACAGTCCTACAATGAGCAGTTCTTC. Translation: CASSLAGQSYNEQFF.

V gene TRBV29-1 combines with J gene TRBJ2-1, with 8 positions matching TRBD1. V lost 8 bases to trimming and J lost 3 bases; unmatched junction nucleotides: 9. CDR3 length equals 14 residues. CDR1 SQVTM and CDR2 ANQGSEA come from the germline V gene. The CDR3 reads CSYTRQGNYNEQFF. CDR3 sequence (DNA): TGCAGCTACACTAGACAGGGGAACTACAATGAGCAGTTCTTC.

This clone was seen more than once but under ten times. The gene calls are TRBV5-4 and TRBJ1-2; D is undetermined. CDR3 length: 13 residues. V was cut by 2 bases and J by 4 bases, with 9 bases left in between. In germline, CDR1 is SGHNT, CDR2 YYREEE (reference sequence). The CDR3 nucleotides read TGTGCCAGCAGCTTCGACCCTTTCTATGGCTACACCTTC. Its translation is CASSFDPFYGYTF.

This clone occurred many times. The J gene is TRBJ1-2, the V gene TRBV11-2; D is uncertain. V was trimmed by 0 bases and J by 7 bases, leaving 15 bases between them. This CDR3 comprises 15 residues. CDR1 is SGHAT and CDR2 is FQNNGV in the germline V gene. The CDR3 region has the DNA TGTGCCAGCAGCTTAGATCCCACGGGAGCTTTTGGCTACACCTTC. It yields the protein CASSLDPTGAFGYTF.

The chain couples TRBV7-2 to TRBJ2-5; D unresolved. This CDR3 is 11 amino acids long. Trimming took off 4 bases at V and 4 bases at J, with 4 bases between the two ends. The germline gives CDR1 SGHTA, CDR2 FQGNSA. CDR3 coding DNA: TGTGCCAGCAGCTACCGAGAGACCCAGTACTTC. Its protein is CASSYRETQYF.

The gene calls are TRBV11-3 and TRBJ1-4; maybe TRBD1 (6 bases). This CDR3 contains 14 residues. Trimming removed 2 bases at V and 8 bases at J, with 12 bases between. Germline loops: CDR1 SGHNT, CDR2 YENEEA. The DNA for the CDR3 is TGTGCCAGCAGCTTAAGGGCGGGACAAGAAAAACTGTTTTTT. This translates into CASSLRAGQEKLFF. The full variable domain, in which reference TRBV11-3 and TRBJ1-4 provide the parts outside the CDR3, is EAGVVQSPRYKIIEKKQPVAFWCNPISGHNTLYWYLQNLGQGPELLIRYENEEAVDDSQLPKDRFSAERLKGVDSTLKIQPAELGDSAVYLCASSLRAGQEKLFFGSGTQLSVL.

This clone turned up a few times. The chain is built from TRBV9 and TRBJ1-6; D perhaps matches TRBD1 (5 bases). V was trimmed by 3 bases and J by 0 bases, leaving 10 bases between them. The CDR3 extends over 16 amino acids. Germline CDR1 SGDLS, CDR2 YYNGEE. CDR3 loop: CASSGTLSSYNSPLHF. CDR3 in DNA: TGTGCCAGCAGCGGGACATTGAGCTCCTATAATTCACCCCTCCACTTT.

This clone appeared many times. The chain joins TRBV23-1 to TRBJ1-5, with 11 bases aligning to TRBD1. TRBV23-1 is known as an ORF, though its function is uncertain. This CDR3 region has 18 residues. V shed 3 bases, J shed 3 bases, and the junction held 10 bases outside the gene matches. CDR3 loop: CASSQQPGTGGPNQPQHF. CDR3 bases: TGCGCCAGCAGTCAGCAGCCCGGGACAGGGGGACCCAATCAGCCCCAGCATTTT.

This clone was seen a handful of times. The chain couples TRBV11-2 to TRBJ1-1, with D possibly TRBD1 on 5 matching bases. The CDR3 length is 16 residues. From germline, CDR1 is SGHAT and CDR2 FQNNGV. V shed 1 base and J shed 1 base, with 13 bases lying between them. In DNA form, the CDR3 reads TGTGCCAGCAGCTTAGCACCGGGACCGCCGAACACTGAAGCTTTCTTT. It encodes CASSLAPGPPNTEAFF.

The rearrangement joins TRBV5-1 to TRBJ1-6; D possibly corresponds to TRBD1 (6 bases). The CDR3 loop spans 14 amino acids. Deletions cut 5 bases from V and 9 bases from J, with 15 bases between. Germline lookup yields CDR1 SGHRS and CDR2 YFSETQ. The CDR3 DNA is TGCGCCAGCAGGCCCCCCGGACAGCTTTCACCCCTCCACTTT. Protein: CASRPPGQLSPLHF.

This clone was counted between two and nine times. In nucleotides, the CDR3 is TGTGCCAGCAGCTTGGGACAGGGGGCAGATACGCAGTATTTT. It codes for CASSLGQGADTQYF. The chain carries TRBV7-9 and TRBJ2-3; 11 bases are shared with TRBD1. The CDR3 runs to 14 residues. The V gene's germline CDR1 is SEHNR and CDR2 FQNEAQ (reference sequence). The V segment lost 3 bases and the J segment 4 bases; nucleotides outside the gene matches: 0.

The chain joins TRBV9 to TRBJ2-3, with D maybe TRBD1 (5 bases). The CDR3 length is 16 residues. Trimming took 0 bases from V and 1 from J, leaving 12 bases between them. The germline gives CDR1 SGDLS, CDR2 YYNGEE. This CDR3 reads CASSVVLGLGTDTQYF. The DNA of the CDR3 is TGTGCCAGCAGCGTAGTACTGGGGCTTGGCACAGATACGCAGTATTTT.

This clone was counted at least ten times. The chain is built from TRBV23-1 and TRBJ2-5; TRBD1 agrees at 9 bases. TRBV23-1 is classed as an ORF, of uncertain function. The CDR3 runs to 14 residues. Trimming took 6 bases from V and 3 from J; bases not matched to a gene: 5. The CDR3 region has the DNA TGCGCCAGCAGATCGGGACAGGGAAAAGAGACCCAGTACTTC. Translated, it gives CASRSGQGKETQYF.

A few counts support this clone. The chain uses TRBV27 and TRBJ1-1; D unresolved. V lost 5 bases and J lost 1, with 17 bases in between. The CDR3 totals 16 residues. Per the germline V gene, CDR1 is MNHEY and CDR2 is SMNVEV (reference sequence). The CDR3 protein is CASSVGNQETNTEAFF. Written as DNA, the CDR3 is TGTGCCAGCAGTGTGGGCAACCAGGAAACGAACACTGAAGCTTTCTTT.

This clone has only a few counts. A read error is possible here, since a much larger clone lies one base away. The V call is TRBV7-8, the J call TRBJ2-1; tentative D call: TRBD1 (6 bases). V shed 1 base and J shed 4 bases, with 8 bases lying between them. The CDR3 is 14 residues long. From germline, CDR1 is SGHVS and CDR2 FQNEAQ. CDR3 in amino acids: CASSLGTVYNEQFF. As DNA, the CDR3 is TGTGCCAGCAGCTTAGGGACAGTTTACAATGAGCAGTTCTTC.

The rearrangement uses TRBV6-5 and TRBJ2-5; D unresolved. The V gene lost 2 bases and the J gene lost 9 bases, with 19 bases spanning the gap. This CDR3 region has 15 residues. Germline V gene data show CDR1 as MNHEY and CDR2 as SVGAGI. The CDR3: CASSYRHQQWPAQYF. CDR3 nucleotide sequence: TGTGCCAGCAGTTACAGACACCAACAATGGCCGGCCCAGTACTTC.

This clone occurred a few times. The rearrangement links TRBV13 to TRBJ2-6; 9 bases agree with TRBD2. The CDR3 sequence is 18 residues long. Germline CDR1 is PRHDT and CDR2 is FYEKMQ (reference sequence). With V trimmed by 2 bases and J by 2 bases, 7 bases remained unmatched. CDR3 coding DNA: TGTGCCAGCAGCTTATGGGGACTAGCTGGCGCTGGGGCCAACGTCCTGACTTTC. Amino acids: CASSLWGLAGAGANVLTF.

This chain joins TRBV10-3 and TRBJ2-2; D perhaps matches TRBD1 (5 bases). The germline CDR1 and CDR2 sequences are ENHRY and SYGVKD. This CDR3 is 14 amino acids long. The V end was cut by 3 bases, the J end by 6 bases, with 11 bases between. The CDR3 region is CAISETQGSGELFF. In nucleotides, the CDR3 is TGTGCCATCAGTGAAACGCAGGGATCCGGGGAGCTGTTTTTT.

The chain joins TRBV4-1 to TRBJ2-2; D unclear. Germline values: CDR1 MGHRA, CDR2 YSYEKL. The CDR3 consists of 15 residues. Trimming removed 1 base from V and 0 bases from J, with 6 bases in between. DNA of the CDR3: TGCGCCAGCAGCCAAGGGCGGCCGAACACCGGGGAGCTGTTTTTT. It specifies CASSQGRPNTGELFF.

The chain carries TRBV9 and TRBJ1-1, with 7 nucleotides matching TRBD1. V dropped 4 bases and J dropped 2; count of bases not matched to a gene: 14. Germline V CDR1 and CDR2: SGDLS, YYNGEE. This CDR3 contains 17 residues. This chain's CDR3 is CASSPDIGDSHNTEAFF. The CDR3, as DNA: TGTGCCAGCAGCCCAGATATAGGGGACAGCCACAACACTGAAGCTTTCTTT.

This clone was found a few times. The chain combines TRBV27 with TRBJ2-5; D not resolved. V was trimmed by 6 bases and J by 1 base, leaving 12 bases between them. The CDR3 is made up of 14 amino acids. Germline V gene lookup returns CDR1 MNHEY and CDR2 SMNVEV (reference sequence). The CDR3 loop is CASRKGQSQETQYF. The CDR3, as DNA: TGTGCCAGCAGGAAAGGGCAGTCCCAAGAGACCCAGTACTTC.

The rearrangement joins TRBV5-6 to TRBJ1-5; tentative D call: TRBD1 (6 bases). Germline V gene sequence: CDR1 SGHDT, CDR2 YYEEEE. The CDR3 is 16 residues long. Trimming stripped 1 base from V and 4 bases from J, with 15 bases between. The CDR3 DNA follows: TGTGCCAGCAGCTTGAGGCGCAGGGGTTCAAATCAGCCCCAGCATTTT. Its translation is CASSLRRRGSNQPQHF.

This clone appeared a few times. The DNA of the CDR3 is TGTGCCAGCAGAGGCGGGTTCTACACCGGGGAGCTGTTTTTT. This gives the protein CASRGGFYTGELFF. The V and J genes are TRBV27 and TRBJ2-2, with D possibly being TRBD2 (5 bases). Per germline, CDR1 MNHEY and CDR2 SMNVEV (reference sequence). The CDR3 contains 14 residues. V lost 6 bases and J lost 3, with 11 bases in between.

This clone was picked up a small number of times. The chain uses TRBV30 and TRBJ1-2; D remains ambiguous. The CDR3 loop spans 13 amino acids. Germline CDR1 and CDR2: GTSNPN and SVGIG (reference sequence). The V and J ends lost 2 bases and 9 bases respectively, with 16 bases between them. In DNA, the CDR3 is TGTGCCTGGAGTCGACACCTAATGGGGAGCTACACCTTC. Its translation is CAWSRHLMGSYTF. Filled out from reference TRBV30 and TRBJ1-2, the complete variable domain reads SQTIHQWPATLVQPVGSPLSLECTVEGTSNPNLYWYRQAAGRGLQLLFYSVGIGQISSEVPQNLSASRPQDRQFILSSKKLLLSDSGFYLCAWSRHLMGSYTFGSGTRLTVV.

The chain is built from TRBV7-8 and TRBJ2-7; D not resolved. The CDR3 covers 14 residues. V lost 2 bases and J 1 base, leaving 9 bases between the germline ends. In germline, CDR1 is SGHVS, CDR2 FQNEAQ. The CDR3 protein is CASSLLAGSYEQYF. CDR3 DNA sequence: TGTGCCAGCAGCTTACTGGCCGGATCCTACGAGCAGTACTTC.